Reported below is one T cell receptor (beta chain). The sample comes from a study of blood T cell repertoires in COVID-19. Across the study: Sites in the United States, Italy and Spain provided acute and convalescent COVID-19 samples. In each case, the material was cDNA or gDNA derived from T cells, B-cell-depleted T cells, or PBMCs.

In the study's own analysis: From reference gene primer amplification, estimates of nucleated cell counts were derived. Produced via immunoSEQ multiplex PCR; TCRdb's table is partial and in-frame only. The V and J calls and clone size were taken over from that table, and D and trimming were inferred from the DNA. There are tens of thousands of clones in the sample; 82% occur only once, and 4% to 5% lies in the top ten. CDR1 is LNHDA and CDR2 is SQIVND in the germline V gene (reference sequence). This CDR3 is 16 amino acids long. J gave up 7 bases and V 3 bases, and 12 bases lay outside the gene matches.

The chain uses TRBV19 and TRBJ2-1; 7 nucleotides match TRBD2. The sequenced material came from peripheral blood. The TCR sequence derives from an older woman with acute or convalescent COVID-19. The CDR3 sequence: CASSIIPSAGQNEQFF. DNA for the CDR3: TGTGCCAGTAGTATCATCCCATCAGCGGGGCAAAATGAGCAGTTCTTC. The whole variable domain, remainder taken from reference TRBV19 and TRBJ2-1, is DGGITQSPKYLFRKEGQNVTLSCEQNLNHDAMYWYRQDPGQGLRLIYYSQIVNDFQKGDIAEGYSVSREKKESFPLTVTSAQKNPTAFYLCASSIIPSAGQNEQFFGPGTRLTVL.